A selection of T cell receptor beta chains follows, all from one sample in a study of T cells in tuberculosis. Produced via immunoSEQ multiplex PCR; TCRdb's table is partial and in-frame only. The table lists around 30,000 clones, 90% to 95% of them singletons. The material sequenced was PBMCs. The receptor source for this set is a donor aged 10 to 29 with latent tuberculosis or without tuberculosis infection. CDR3s include the opening cysteine and the closing phenylalanine or tryptophan. D genes are given only for firm matches. Not all rows give a size; the values are once, few, many and, for expanded clones, a class.

>few|.|TRBJ2-1|TRBV28
CASSTGTGVNEQFF
TGTGCCAGCAGCACCGGTACCGGGGTCAATGAGCAGTTCTTC
>.|.|TRBJ2-3|TRBV28
CASRSQGTDTQYF
TGTGCCAGCAGATCTCAGGGCACAGATACGCAGTATTTT
>.|TRBD1|TRBJ1-2|TRBV5-1
CASSRLTGDNGYTF
TGCGCCAGCAGCCGCCTCACAGGGGACAATGGCTACACCTTC
>once|TRBD1|TRBJ1-5|TRBV19
CASSQRGTGNQPQHF
TGTGCCAGTAGCCAACGTGGGACAGGCAATCAGCCCCAGCATTTT
>.|TRBD1|TRBJ1-5|TRBV2
CASSGVRTGGINLNQPQHF
TGTGCCAGCAGTGGGGTTAGGACAGGGGGCATCAACTTAAATCAGCCCCAGCATTTT
>.|.|TRBJ1-1|TRBV18
CASSPTGRAEAFF
TGTGCCAGCTCCCCCACAGGGAGGGCTGAAGCTTTCTTT
>.|TRBD1|TRBJ1-1|TRBV6-5
CASSTGGTAFF
TGTGCCAGCAGTACAGGGGGCACAGCTTTCTTT
>.|.|TRBJ2-3|TRBV7-2
CASSFYTDTQYF
TGTGCCAGCAGCTTCTACACAGATACGCAGTATTTT
>.|TRBD1|TRBJ1-5|TRBV19
CASMGQGNQPQHF
TGTGCCAGTATGGGACAGGGAAATCAGCCCCAGCATTTT
>.|.|TRBJ2-3|TRBV7-9
CASRRDFGVSDTQYF
TGTGCCAGCAGGCGGGACTTCGGGGTCTCAGATACGCAGTATTTT
>.|.|TRBJ2-7|TRBV5-1
CASSLVTETPAQYF
TGCGCCAGCAGCTTGGTTACAGAAACCCCCGCGCAGTACTTC
>.|.|TRBJ1-4|TRBV11-2
CASSTAQRGKLFF
TGTGCCAGCAGCACCGCCCAAAGGGGAAAACTGTTTTTT
>.|TRBD1|TRBJ2-1|TRBV7-6
CASSRQGNPGNEQFF
TGTGCCAGCAGCCGACAGGGGAATCCGGGCAATGAGCAGTTCTTC
>.|.|TRBJ2-3|TRBV7-3
CASSLYGREADTQYF
TGTGCCAGCAGCTTATATGGCAGGGAGGCCGATACGCAGTATTTT
>.|TRBD2|TRBJ2-7|TRBV27
CASSLLRESSYEQYF
TGTGCCAGCAGTTTATTGCGGGAGAGCTCCTACGAGCAGTACTTC
>.|TRBD2|TRBJ2-1|TRBV30
CAWRRRGGLDEQFF
TGTGCCTGGAGAAGGCGGGGGGGCTTAGATGAGCAGTTCTTC
>.|TRBD2|TRBJ2-3|TRBV27
CASSLGTSGSLSTDTQYF
TGTGCCAGCAGTCTTGGGACTAGCGGGAGCCTCAGCACAGATACGCAGTATTTT
>once|.|TRBJ1-2|TRBV29-1
CSVDPGGYTF
TGCAGCGTTGACCCGGGTGGCTACACCTTC
>.|.|TRBJ2-2|TRBV10-3
CAINGQGTANTGELFF
TGTGCCATCAATGGGCAGGGAACCGCGAACACCGGGGAGCTGTTTTTT
>.|TRBD1|TRBJ2-7|TRBV9
CASSSRPGQSAYEQYF
TGTGCCAGCAGCTCCCGACCGGGACAGAGCGCCTACGAGCAGTACTTC
>.|TRBD2|TRBJ2-7|TRBV10-3
CAISDWVAGANSYEQYF
TGTGCCATCAGTGATTGGGTAGCGGGGGCCAACTCCTACGAGCAGTACTTC
>.|.|TRBJ2-1|TRBV25-1
CASGRLGLDEQFF
TGTGCCAGCGGACGACTAGGCCTGGATGAGCAGTTCTTC
>.|TRBD1|TRBJ1-3|TRBV9
CASSVGQGVGNTIYF
TGTGCCAGCAGCGTAGGACAGGGGGTCGGAAACACCATATATTTT
>.|TRBD2|TRBJ2-3|TRBV14
CASSDLAGDTQYF
TGTGCCAGCAGCGACCTAGCGGGGGATACGCAGTATTTT
>.|.|TRBJ2-3|TRBV10-3
CAIRPSGNRPQRTDTQYF
TGTGCCATCAGGCCTTCAGGGAATCGACCTCAAAGGACAGATACGCAGTATTTT
>.|TRBD1|TRBJ1-5|TRBV2
CASTLGQGGNQPQHF
TGTGCCAGCACCTTAGGACAGGGCGGGAATCAGCCCCAGCATTTT
>.|.|TRBJ2-7|TRBV19
CASSFTGSTYEQYF
TGTGCCAGTAGTTTCACAGGGTCCACCTACGAGCAGTACTTC
>.|TRBD2|TRBJ2-4|TRBV2
CASSPELAGGPHF
TGTGCCAGCAGCCCAGAACTAGCGGGGGGGCCGCACTTC